The 20 T cell receptor beta chains reported below all come from one sample, sequenced in a study of OX40 agonist ivuxolimab in advanced cancers. Clones were read by immunoSEQ multiplex PCR, and TCRdb kept only the in-frame ones, dropping some. The sample lists around 50,000 clones; about 85% were seen once. The material was CD4+ or CD8+ T cells sorted from blood, obtained in a trial of the OX40 agonist ivuxolimab. These receptors were obtained from an adult with an advanced solid tumor such as melanoma, head and neck, liver or kidney cancer.

The chain uses TRBV6-5 and TRBJ2-7; D ambiguous. The germline CDR1 and CDR2 sequences are MNHEY and SVGAGI. CDR3 length: 10 residues. V lost 2 bases and J 9 bases, leaving 5 bases between the germline ends. CDR3 sequence reads: CASSYRAQYV. The CDR3 DNA reads TGTGCCAGCAGTTACCGTGCGCAGTACGTC.

In this sample, this clone turned up a few times. The V and J genes are TRBV4-1 and TRBJ1-1, with unresolved D. V dropped 2 bases and J dropped 7 bases, with 11 bases sitting between them. This CDR3 has 13 amino acids. The germline V gene encodes CDR1 MGHRA and CDR2 YSYEKL. The CDR3 loop reads CASSQHPGIEAFF. For the CDR3, the DNA is TGCGCCAGCAGCCAACACCCGGGGATTGAAGCTTTCTTT.

V and J are TRBV11-2 and TRBJ2-5; the D is unclear. The V end lost 5 bases, the J end lost 1 base, and 14 bases lay between the germline ends. The germline V gene has CDR1 SGHAT and CDR2 FQNNGV. The CDR3 length is 15 residues. The CDR3 here is CASSRTLSGQETQYF. The CDR3, as DNA: TGTGCCAGCAGCCGTACCTTATCCGGCCAAGAGACCCAGTACTTC.

The V call is TRBV30, the J call TRBJ1-6, with no clear D. CDR3 length equals 14 residues. From germline, CDR1 is GTSNPN and CDR2 SVGIG (reference sequence). V lost 4 bases and J lost 12, with 19 bases in between. CDR3 residues: CAWNQWLFLKPLHF. CDR3 DNA: TGTGCCTGGAATCAGTGGCTCTTTCTCAAACCCCTCCACTTT.

This clone turned up a few times. The chain couples TRBV6-4 to TRBJ2-7; no clear D. CDR3 size: 10 residues. With 8 bases removed from V and 7 bases from J, the gap between germline ends came to 9 bases. The germline V gene encodes CDR1 MRHNA and CDR2 SNTAGT. CDR3 protein: CASQAGEQYV. In DNA form, the CDR3 reads TGTGCCAGCCAAGCTGGGGAGCAGTACGTC.

This chain uses TRBV9 with TRBJ1-2; D perhaps matches TRBD1 (5 bases). The germline gives CDR1 SGDLS, CDR2 YYNGEE. This CDR3 comprises 13 residues. V was shortened by 6 bases and J by 6 bases, with 15 bases between the two germline ends. The CDR3 DNA reads as TGTGCCAGCAACGGCGGGGGGTCCAATGGCTACACCTTC. Translating it yields CASNGGGSNGYTF.

The genes are TRBV6-6 and TRBJ2-3; TRBD2 is a possible D gene (5 bases). Trimming left V 4 bases short and J 0 bases short, with 14 bases between. The CDR3 contains 16 residues. The germline gives CDR1 MNHNY, CDR2 SVGAGI (reference sequence). The DNA for the CDR3 is TGTGCCAGCAGTTCCATATTTGAGGGTAGCACAGATACGCAGTATTTT. Translating it yields CASSSIFEGSTDTQYF.

V gene TRBV10-3 combines with J gene TRBJ1-2; TRBD1 matches 8 bases. The CDR3 contains 13 residues. V was clipped by 10 bases and J by 3 bases; unmatched bases: 7. CDR1 is ENHRY and CDR2 is SYGVKD in the germline V gene. The CDR3 DNA is TGTGCCACCTCGGACAGGGTGGACTATGGCTACACCTTC. Translating it yields CATSDRVDYGYTF.

V gene TRBV10-3 combines with J gene TRBJ1-2; a possible D gene is TRBD1 (6 bases). With 8 bases removed from V and 1 base from J, the gap between germline ends came to 11 bases. CDR1 ENHRY and CDR2 SYGVKD come from the germline V gene. This CDR3 spans 13 amino acids. The CDR3 sequence: CAIGDTVNYGYTF. DNA for the CDR3: TGTGCCATCGGGGACACCGTTAACTATGGCTACACCTTC.

The chain employs TRBV9 and TRBJ1-3; D uncertain. The CDR3 is 17 residues long. Trimming pared 0 bases from V and 0 bases from J, leaving 13 bases between. Germline V gene sequence: CDR1 SGDLS, CDR2 YYNGEE. The CDR3 coding sequence is TGTGCCAGCAGCGTAGGTGGCGGCAGTTACTCTGGAAACACCATATATTTT. Protein: CASSVGGGSYSGNTIYF. The full variable domain, rest sourced from reference TRBV9 and TRBJ1-3, is DSGVTQTPKHLITATGQRVTLRCSPRSGDLSVYWYQQSLDQGLQFLIQYYNGEERAKGNILERFSAQQFPDLHSELNLSSLELGDSALYFCASSVGGGSYSGNTIYFGEGSWLTVV.

This chain links TRBV28 with TRBJ2-7; 12 nucleotides align to TRBD1. The CDR3 has 17 amino acids. V shed 3 bases and J 4 bases; nucleotides not matched to a gene: 10. Germline lookup yields CDR1 MDHEN and CDR2 SYDVKM. Here the CDR3 DNA reads TGTGCCAGCAGTTTCCCCTCCGGGACAGGGGGCGGATACGAGCAGTACTTC. It yields the protein CASSFPSGTGGGYEQYF. Supplemented by reference TRBV28 and TRBJ2-7, the full variable domain reads DVKVTQSSRYLVKRTGEKVFLECVQDMDHENMFWYRQDPGLGLRLIYFSYDVKMKEKGDIPEGYSVSREKKERFSLILESASTNQTSMYLCASSFPSGTGGGYEQYFGPGTRLTVT.

The chain combines TRBV5-1 with TRBJ1-2, with a tentative D call TRBD1 (5 bases). The germline V and J ends were trimmed by 4 bases and 4 bases, with 14 bases remaining between them. Germline V gene sequence: CDR1 SGHRS, CDR2 YFSETQ. The CDR3 length is 14 residues. The CDR3 DNA is TGCGCCAGCAGCCCCGGAGACAGTTTCTATGGCTACACCTTC. Amino acid sequence: CASSPGDSFYGYTF.

The rearrangement links TRBV7-8 to TRBJ2-5; 7 nucleotides align to TRBD2. From germline, CDR1 is SGHVS and CDR2 FQNEAQ. V dropped 5 bases and J dropped 2; count of bases not matched to a gene: 14. This CDR3 is built from 17 residues. CDR3 amino acids: CASSPSPSGQGQETQYF. The CDR3 bases are TGTGCCAGCAGCCCATCTCCTAGCGGACAAGGACAAGAGACCCAGTACTTC.

The chain combines TRBV7-9 with TRBJ1-2; D is undetermined. CDR1 is SEHNR and CDR2 is FQNEAQ in the germline V gene (reference sequence). The V gene lost 2 bases and the J gene lost 2 bases, with 3 bases spanning the gap. The CDR3 consists of 12 residues. The CDR3 bases are TGTGCCAGCAGCTTAACAAACTATGGCTACACCTTC. Translating it yields CASSLTNYGYTF.

This clone was recorded once. V and J are TRBV5-8 and TRBJ1-3; 7 positions agree with TRBD1. This CDR3 has 17 amino acids. From germline, CDR1 is SGHTS and CDR2 YDEGEE. Trimming took 3 bases from V and 0 from J; bases not matched to a gene: 9. The DNA of the CDR3 is TGTGCCAGCAGCTCCTACGACAGGGTATTCTCTGGAAACACCATATATTTT. Translation gives CASSSYDRVFSGNTIYF.

The rearrangement links TRBV13 to TRBJ2-2; D ambiguous. The CDR3 is 16 residues long. Trimming removed 0 bases from V and 2 bases from J, with 10 bases in between. Germline loops: CDR1 PRHDT, CDR2 FYEKMQ (reference sequence). CDR3 sequence: CASSLGLTPNTGELFF. DNA for the CDR3: TGTGCCAGCAGCTTAGGCCTGACACCCAACACCGGGGAGCTGTTTTTT.

V and J are TRBV30 and TRBJ2-3; D is undetermined. Trimming pared 0 bases from V and 4 bases from J, leaving 5 bases between. The CDR3 spans 12 residues. The germline gives CDR1 GTSNPN, CDR2 SVGIG (reference sequence). The chain's CDR3 is CAWSVASDTQYF. The CDR3 DNA sequence: TGTGCCTGGAGTGTGGCGTCAGATACGCAGTATTTT.

This rearrangement joins TRBV11-2 to TRBJ2-5, with no clear D. Trimming left V 4 bases short and J 7 bases short, with 10 bases between. The CDR3 is 12 residues long. Germline CDR1 and CDR2: SGHAT and FQNNGV. CDR3 amino acids: CASSSSTGTQYF. CDR3 bases: TGTGCCAGCAGCTCCTCGACGGGGACCCAGTACTTC.

The CDR3 spells CASSGSYEQYF. The CDR3 DNA reads as TGTGCCAGCAGCGGGAGCTACGAGCAGTACTTC. The chain has TRBV11-2 and TRBJ2-7, with TRBD2 as a possible D gene (5 bases). Germline V CDR1 and CDR2: SGHAT, FQNNGV. The CDR3 loop spans 11 amino acids. V was shortened by 5 bases and J by 3 bases, with 5 bases between the two germline ends. The variable domain in full, completed from reference TRBV11-2 and TRBJ2-7, reads EAGVAQSPRYKIIEKRQSVAFWCNPISGHATLYWYQQILGQGPKLLIQFQNNGVVDDSQLPKDRFSAERLKGVDSTLKIQPAKLEDSAVYLCASSGSYEQYFGPGTRLTVT.

V is TRBV19 and J is TRBJ2-3; D uncertain. From germline, CDR1 is LNHDA and CDR2 SQIVND (reference sequence). V lost 2 bases and J lost 0, with 6 bases in between. The CDR3 extends over 14 amino acids. CDR3 sequence: CASSILISTDTQYF. In DNA form, the CDR3 reads TGTGCCAGTAGTATACTGATTAGCACAGATACGCAGTATTTT.